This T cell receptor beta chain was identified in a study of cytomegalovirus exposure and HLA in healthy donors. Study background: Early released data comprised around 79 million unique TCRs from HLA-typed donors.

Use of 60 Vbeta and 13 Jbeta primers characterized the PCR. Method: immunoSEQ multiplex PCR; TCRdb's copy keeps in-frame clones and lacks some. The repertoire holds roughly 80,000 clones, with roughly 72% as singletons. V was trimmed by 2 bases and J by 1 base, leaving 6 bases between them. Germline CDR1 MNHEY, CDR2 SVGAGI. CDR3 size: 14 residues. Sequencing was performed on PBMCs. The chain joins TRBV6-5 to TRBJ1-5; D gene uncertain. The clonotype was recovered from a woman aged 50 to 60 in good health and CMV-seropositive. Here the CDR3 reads CASSYGQSNQPQHF. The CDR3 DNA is TGTGCCAGCAGTTACGGGCAGAGCAATCAGCCCCAGCATTTT.